This T cell receptor beta chain was sequenced in a study of T cell responses to AZD1222 COVID-19 vaccine. Using immunoSEQ multiplex PCR, the repertoire was profiled, and TCRdb retains in-frame clones only, with some absent. The table lists roughly 200,000 clones, 80% to 95% of them singletons. V shed 3 bases, J shed 8 bases, and the junction held 4 bases outside the gene matches. This CDR3 is 14 amino acids long. CDR1 is LGHDT, CDR2 YNNKEL, per germline (reference sequence). The chain combines TRBV3-1 (or the pseudogene TRBV3-2) with TRBJ1-1; 12 bases line up with TRBD1. Sequences were derived from peripheral blood, sampled 28 days after the second AZD1222 dose. The TCR originated in an adult who received the AZD1222 COVID-19 vaccine. The CDR3, as DNA: TGTGCCAGCAGCCATTGGGACAGGGGGCTGGAAGCTTTCTTT. Translated: CASSHWDRGLEAFF.